This TCR beta chain was recovered during a study of blood T cells in healthy people across ages. A second roughly 7 to 11 cycle PCR used barcoded and J-beta primers. One entry per CDR3 protein, called by TCRdb with MiXCR from the 5' RACE reads. Of 700,000 to 950,000 distinct CDR3 sequences listed, more than 45% were seen once; the top ten hold over 20%. PBMCs were isolated at a quantity of at least 7 million per sample. Germline CDR1 and CDR2: LGHDT and YNNKEL (reference sequence). V was trimmed by 4 bases and J by 4 bases, leaving 13 bases between them. The CDR3 runs to 14 residues. Sequenced material: blood. The clonotype comes from a man aged 30-40 years in good health. The chain combines TRBV3-1 with TRBJ1-2; D is ambiguous. CDR3 sequence: CASSPAGMSYGYTF. DNA of the CDR3: TGTGCCAGCAGCCCAGCTGGGATGTCCTATGGCTACACCTTC.